The source of this T cell receptor (beta chain) is a study of blood T cell repertoires in COVID-19. On the study more broadly: Whether acute or convalescent, the COVID-19 samples came from the United States, Italy and Spain.

Germline trimming cut 5 bases from V and 10 bases from J; bases unmatched to any gene: 19. The CDR3 consists of 17 residues. Germline V lookup: CDR1 SGHTA, CDR2 FQGNSA. How the authors handled the data: Amplification with reference gene primers provided the estimates of nucleated cell counts. Clones were sequenced by immunoSEQ multiplex PCR, and TCRdb holds only the in-frame ones, with some missing. The V and J calls and clone size come from that table; D and trimming were worked out from the DNA. The sample lists about 210,000 clones; 84% were seen once. This chain uses TRBV7-2 with TRBJ2-1; 8 bases agree with TRBD2. The TCR comes from a woman aged 45-60 years with active or convalescent COVID-19. The specimen was peripheral blood. CDR3 sequence reads: CASSPDPGTRGIWEQFF. The CDR3 DNA reads as TGTGCCAGCAGCCCAGACCCCGGGACTAGGGGGATATGGGAGCAGTTCTTC.